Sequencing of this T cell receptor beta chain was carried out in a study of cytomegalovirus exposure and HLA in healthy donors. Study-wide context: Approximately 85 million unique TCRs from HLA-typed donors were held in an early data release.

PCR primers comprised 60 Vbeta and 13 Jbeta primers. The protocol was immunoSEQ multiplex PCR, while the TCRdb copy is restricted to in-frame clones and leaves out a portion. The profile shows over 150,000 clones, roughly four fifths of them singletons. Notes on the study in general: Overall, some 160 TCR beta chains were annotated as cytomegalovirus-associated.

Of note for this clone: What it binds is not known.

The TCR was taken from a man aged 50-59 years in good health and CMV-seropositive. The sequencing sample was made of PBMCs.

This CDR3 reads CASTTLPDGEAEAFF. The CDR3 coding sequence is TGTGCCAGTACCACCCTCCCGGACGGGGAGGCTGAAGCTTTCTTT. This chain links TRBV19 with TRBJ1-1; D remains ambiguous. The CDR3 is 15 amino acids. From germline, CDR1 is LNHDA and CDR2 SQIVND (reference sequence). Trimming pared 7 bases from V and 6 bases from J, leaving 21 bases between. Drawing the rest from reference TRBV19 and TRBJ1-1, the complete variable domain is DGGITQSPKYLFRKEGQNVTLSCEQNLNHDAMYWYRQDPGQGLRLIYYSQIVNDFQKGDIAEGYSVSREKKESFPLTVTSAQKNPTAFYLCASTTLPDGEAEAFFGQGTRLTVV.